Reported below is one TCR beta chain. The data were obtained in a study of naive and memory T cell subsets. Both TRBC1 and TRBC2 were covered by a beta constant-region primer of two equimolar oligonucleotides. One entry per CDR3 protein results from TCRdb running MiXCR on the UMI-ligation and nested PCR reads. The sample yields 120,000 to 150,000 distinct CDR3 sequences, about a sixth seen once. This CDR3 is 15 amino acids long. J gave up 4 bases and V 5 bases, and 10 bases lay outside the gene matches. Germline V gene lookup returns CDR1 LGHDT and CDR2 YNNKEL (reference sequence). The V gene is TRBV3-1, the J gene TRBJ2-7; 8 nucleotides align to TRBD1. The sample comprised naive CD4+ T cells from blood. This receptor was identified in a human donor in good health. This CDR3 is CASSRRAGGDYEQYF. The CDR3 bases are TGTGCCAGCAGCAGACGGGCAGGGGGCGATTACGAGCAGTACTTC.